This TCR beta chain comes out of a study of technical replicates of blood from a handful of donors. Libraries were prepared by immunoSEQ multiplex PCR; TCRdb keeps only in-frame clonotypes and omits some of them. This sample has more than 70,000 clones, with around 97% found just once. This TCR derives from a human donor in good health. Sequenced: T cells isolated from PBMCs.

The CDR3 spells CASRQRGLAGTLREQYF. The CDR3, as DNA: TGTGCCAGCAGACAACGCGGACTAGCGGGGACCTTACGCGAGCAGTACTTC. This rearrangement joins TRBV28 to TRBJ2-7, with 12 bases identical to TRBD2. This CDR3 has 17 residues. The V and J ends lost 6 bases and 6 bases, in that order; junction bases with no gene match: 15. The V gene's germline CDR1 is MDHEN and CDR2 SYDVKM.